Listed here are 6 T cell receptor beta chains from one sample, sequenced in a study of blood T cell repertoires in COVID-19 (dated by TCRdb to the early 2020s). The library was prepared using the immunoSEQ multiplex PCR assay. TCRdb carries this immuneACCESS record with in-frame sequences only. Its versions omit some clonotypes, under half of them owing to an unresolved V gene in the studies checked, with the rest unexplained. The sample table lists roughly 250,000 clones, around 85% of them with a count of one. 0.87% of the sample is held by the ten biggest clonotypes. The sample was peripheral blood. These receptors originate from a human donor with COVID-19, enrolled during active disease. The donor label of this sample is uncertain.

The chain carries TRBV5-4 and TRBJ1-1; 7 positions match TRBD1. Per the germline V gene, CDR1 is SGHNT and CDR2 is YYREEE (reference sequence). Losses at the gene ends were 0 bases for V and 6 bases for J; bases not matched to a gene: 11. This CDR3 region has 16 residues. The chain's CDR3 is CASSLGVTGDYSEAFF. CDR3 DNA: TGTGCCAGCAGCTTGGGAGTAACAGGGGATTATTCTGAAGCTTTCTTT.

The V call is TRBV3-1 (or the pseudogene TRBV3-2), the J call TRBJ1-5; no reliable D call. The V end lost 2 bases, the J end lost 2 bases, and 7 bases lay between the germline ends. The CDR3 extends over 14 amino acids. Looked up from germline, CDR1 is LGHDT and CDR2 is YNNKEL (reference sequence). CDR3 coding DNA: TGTGCCAGCAGCCAAAGCGGGGGCAATCAGCCCCAGCATTTT. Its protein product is CASSQSGGNQPQHF.

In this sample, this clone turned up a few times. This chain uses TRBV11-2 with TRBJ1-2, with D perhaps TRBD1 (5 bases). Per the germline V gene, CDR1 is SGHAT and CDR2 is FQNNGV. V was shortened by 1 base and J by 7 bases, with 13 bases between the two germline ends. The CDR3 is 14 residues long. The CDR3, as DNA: TGTGCCAGCAGCTTAGGGCAGGGATTGAGTGGCTACACCTTC. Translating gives CASSLGQGLSGYTF.

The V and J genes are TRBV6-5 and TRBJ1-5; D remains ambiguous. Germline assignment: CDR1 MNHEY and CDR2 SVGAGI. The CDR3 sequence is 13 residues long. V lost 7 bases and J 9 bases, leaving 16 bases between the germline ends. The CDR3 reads CASTPDRERPQHF. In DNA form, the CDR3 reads TGTGCCAGCACTCCCGATAGGGAGCGGCCCCAGCATTTT.

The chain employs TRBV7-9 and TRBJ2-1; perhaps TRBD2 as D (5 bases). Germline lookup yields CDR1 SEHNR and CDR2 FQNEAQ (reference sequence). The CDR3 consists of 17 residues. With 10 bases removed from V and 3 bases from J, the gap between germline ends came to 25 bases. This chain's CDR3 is CAIEREMGKLGYNEQFF. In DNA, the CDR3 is TGTGCCATCGAAAGGGAAATGGGAAAACTAGGCTACAATGAGCAGTTCTTC.

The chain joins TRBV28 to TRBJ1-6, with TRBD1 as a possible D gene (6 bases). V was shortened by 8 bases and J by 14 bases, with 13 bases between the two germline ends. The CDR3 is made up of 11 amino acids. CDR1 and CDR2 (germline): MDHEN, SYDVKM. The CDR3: CASGRDMSLHF. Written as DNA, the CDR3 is TGTGCCAGCGGCCGGGACATGTCCCTCCACTTT.